This entry is about one T cell receptor (beta chain). Germline CDR1 MNHEY, CDR2 SVGAGI. Trimming took off 6 bases at V and 0 bases at J, with 6 bases between the two ends. The CDR3 sequence is 13 residues long. The data belong to a study of blood T cell repertoires in COVID-19. Produced via immunoSEQ multiplex PCR; TCRdb's table is partial and in-frame only. Among around 350,000 clones listed, more than 75% were seen once. The TCR sequence derives from a human donor in a cohort sampled during active COVID-19. Sequencing input: peripheral blood. The V call is TRBV6-5, the J call TRBJ1-5; D unresolved. The CDR3 protein is CASSHNSNQPQHF. As DNA, the CDR3 is TGTGCCAGCAGCCACAATAGCAATCAGCCCCAGCATTTT.